The clone carrying this T cell receptor beta chain was seen more than once but under ten times. Its antigen is not known. This sample is drawn from a study of human T cells and chemical hapten exposure. General study results and limits: In the PT1 data, expanded TCR counts showed a positive correlation with patch test score.

MiXCR, run by TCRdb on the RACE reads, gives a single entry per CDR3 protein. This sample has about 120,000 distinct CDR3 sequences; approximately 13% occur once, and the top ten carry around 2.8%. Time point defined: pre-sensitization, week 0. Regarding treatment: therapeutic diphenylcyclopropenone sensitization with weekly scalp DPC. Trimming pared 4 bases from V and 6 bases from J, leaving 6 bases between. The CDR3 length is 12 residues. The V gene's germline CDR1 is ENHRY and CDR2 SYGVKD. This chain joins TRBV10-3 and TRBJ2-2, with D hard to call. The TCR was taken from a woman between 18 and 29 years old with alopecia areata. Some clones in this sample may be carry-over from other donors' samples. This material consisted of whole blood, taken in connection with sensitization to the hapten diphenylcyclopropenone (DPC). CDR3 sequence reads: CAISGGSGELFF. CDR3 nucleotide sequence: TGTGCCATCAGTGGTGGATCCGGGGAGCTGTTTTTT.